A selection of T cell receptor beta chains follows, all from one sample in a study of blood T cells in healthy people across ages. TCRdb re-derived calls from the 5' RACE reads in MiXCR, one entry per CDR3 protein. The table includes approximately 1,000,000 distinct CDR3 sequences, 30% to 40% detected once. Sequencing was done on a sample of blood. Receptors originate from a man between 18 and 29 years old in good health. CDR3s include the opening cysteine and the closing phenylalanine or tryptophan. The D gene is left open where the match is weak. Size tells how often a clone was seen (once, few, many) or the class of an expanded clone, and some rows leave it out.

J	D	size	V	CDR3	DNA
TRBJ1-5	NA	NA	TRBV15	CATSRVIGTAYQPQHF	TGTGCCACCAGCAGAGTTATAGGTACAGCGTATCAGCCCCAGCATTTT
TRBJ2-3	NA	few	TRBV29-1	CSVDRPYTDTQYF	TGCAGCGTTGACCGACCGTACACAGATACGCAGTATTTT
TRBJ2-7	NA	NA	TRBV9	CASSPRSRDKSYEQYF	TGTGCCAGCAGCCCACGTAGCCGGGACAAGTCCTACGAGCAGTACTTC
TRBJ1-4	NA	NA	TRBV12-3/TRBV12-4	CASSLRGASEKLFF	TGTGCCAGCAGTTTAAGGGGGGCTAGTGAAAAACTGTTTTTT
TRBJ1-4	NA	NA	TRBV6-2/TRBV6-3	CASSDKDREKLFF	TGTGCCAGCAGTGACAAGGACCGGGAAAAACTGTTTTTT
TRBJ1-5	NA	NA	TRBV6-1	CASSEASQPQHF	TGTGCCAGCAGTGAAGCGTCTCAGCCCCAGCATTTT
TRBJ1-2	NA	NA	TRBV6-5	CASSQGEGYTF	TGTGCCAGCAGCCAAGGGGAGGGCTACACCTTC
TRBJ2-7	TRBD1	few	TRBV11-1	CASSFGTGVRNEQYF	TGTGCCAGCAGCTTCGGGACAGGGGTGAGGAATGAGCAGTACTTC
TRBJ2-3	NA	NA	TRBV2	CASSALLSTDTQYF	TGTGCCAGCAGTGCGCTGCTTAGCACAGATACGCAGTATTTT
TRBJ1-4	NA	few	TRBV4-3	CASSQERGGEKLFF	TGCGCCAGCAGCCAAGAACGGGGAGGTGAAAAACTGTTTTTT
TRBJ1-1	NA	few	TRBV20-1	CSARAPQGFEAFF	TGCAGTGCTAGAGCCCCCCAGGGGTTTGAAGCTTTCTTT
TRBJ1-1	NA	NA	TRBV12-3/TRBV12-4	CASSFQAANTEAFF	TGTGCCAGCAGTTTTCAGGCAGCAAACACTGAAGCTTTCTTT
TRBJ1-4	NA	few	TRBV7-2	CASSPVADINEKLFF	TGTGCCAGCAGCCCGGTGGCGGATATTAATGAAAAACTGTTTTTT
TRBJ2-1	TRBD1	many	TRBV29-1	CGAGTGGYNEQFF	TGCGGCGCAGGGACAGGGGGCTACAATGAGCAGTTCTTC
TRBJ2-3	TRBD2	many	TRBV10-2	CASSERVAGGDTQYF	TGCGCCAGCAGTGAGCGTGTAGCGGGAGGGGATACGCAGTATTTT
TRBJ2-5	TRBD2	few	TRBV7-2	CASSLTTSWLETQYF	TGTGCCAGCAGCTTAACGACTAGCTGGTTGGAGACCCAGTACTTC
TRBJ2-3	NA	once	TRBV12-3/TRBV12-4	CASSLSGKADTQYF	TGTGCCAGCAGCCTTAGTGGGAAAGCAGATACGCAGTATTTT
TRBJ2-1	NA	NA	TRBV7-7	CASSLLPEQEEQFF	TGTGCCAGCAGCTTACTTCCGGAGCAGGAGGAGCAGTTCTTC
TRBJ1-4	NA	NA	TRBV4-2	CANSPSTGPRSEKLFF	TGTGCCAACAGCCCATCGACAGGCCCACGGAGTGAAAAACTGTTTTTT
TRBJ2-5	NA	many	TRBV10-3	CAISVGPEGETQYF	TGTGCCATCAGTGTCGGCCCCGAGGGAGAGACCCAGTACTTC
TRBJ1-3	NA	NA	TRBV12-3/TRBV12-4	CASSLEVWEDISGNTIYF	TGTGCCAGCAGTTTAGAAGTATGGGAGGACATCTCTGGAAACACCATATATTTT
TRBJ1-3	TRBD1	NA	TRBV7-2	CASSYSGTASSGNTIYF	TGTGCCAGCAGCTATTCCGGGACAGCGAGCTCTGGAAACACCATATATTTT
TRBJ1-1	NA	NA	TRBV29-1	CSVITGGTEVFF	TGCAGCGTTATAACCGGGGGCACTGAAGTTTTCTTT
TRBJ2-7	NA	few	TRBV4-2	CASNHFRCQVQYF	TGTGCCAGCAACCACTTCCGCTGTCAAGTCCAGTACTTC
TRBJ2-1	NA	NA	TRBV5-1	CASSLIGAVFNEQFF	TGCGCCAGCAGCTTGATAGGGGCTGTGTTCAATGAGCAGTTCTTC
TRBJ2-1	TRBD2	NA	TRBV5-6	CASRVVSGGNNEQFF	TGTGCCAGCAGAGTGGTGAGCGGGGGTAACAATGAGCAGTTCTTC
TRBJ1-1	NA	few	TRBV6-6	CASSYSPDGDTEAFF	TGTGCCAGCAGTTACTCGCCCGATGGGGACACTGAAGCTTTCTTT
TRBJ2-3	NA	NA	TRBV20-1	CSAAGTFSTDTQYF	TGCAGTGCTGCGGGGACTTTTAGCACAGATACGCAGTATTTT
TRBJ1-1	TRBD1	NA	TRBV9	CASSSSGTGVGNTEAFF	TGTGCCAGCAGCTCTTCCGGGACAGGGGTAGGGAACACTGAAGCTTTCTTT
TRBJ2-7	NA	NA	TRBV28	CVSSSPGASSYNEQYF	TGTGTCAGCAGTTCTCCAGGGGCTAGCTCCTACAATGAGCAGTACTTC
TRBJ1-2	NA	few	TRBV20-1	CSADDDGDDYGYTF	TGCAGTGCGGATGACGACGGAGATGACTATGGCTACACCTTC
TRBJ1-1	NA	NA	TRBV5-1	CASSTDGMNTEAFF	TGCGCCAGCAGCACGGACGGGATGAACACTGAAGCTTTCTTT
TRBJ1-5	NA	NA	TRBV6-1	CASSENGHYLNQPQHF	TGTGCCAGCAGTGAAAATGGACACTACCTTAATCAGCCCCAGCATTTT
TRBJ2-1	TRBD2	many	TRBV20-1	CSASVAGGINEQFF	TGCAGTGCTAGTGTAGCGGGGGGGATCAATGAGCAGTTCTTC
TRBJ1-6	NA	NA	TRBV6-2/TRBV6-3	CASSRQPYNSPPHF	TGTGCCAGCAGCCGACAGCCCTATAATTCACCCCCCCACTTT
TRBJ2-7	NA	NA	TRBV4-3	CASSQDRDIYSYEQYF	TGCGCCAGCAGCCAAGATCGGGACATATACTCCTACGAGCAGTACTTC
TRBJ1-5	NA	NA	TRBV20-1	CSARSGERVSNQPQHF	TGCAGTGCTAGGTCAGGGGAAAGGGTTAGCAATCAGCCCCAGCATTTT
TRBJ2-2	TRBD2	NA	TRBV2	CASLLAGGRTGELFF	TGTGCCAGTTTACTAGCGGGGGGACGCACCGGGGAGCTGTTTTTT
TRBJ2-5	NA	NA	TRBV3-1	CASTGRRETQYF	TGTGCCAGCACTGGCCGCCGAGAGACCCAGTACTTC
TRBJ2-3	TRBD1	NA	TRBV4-1	CASSPYYRGTTDTQYF	TGCGCCAGCAGCCCGTATTACAGGGGGACTACAGATACGCAGTATTTT
TRBJ1-1	TRBD1	NA	TRBV6-2/TRBV6-3	CASSYRGRGVQGSTEAFF	TGTGCCAGCAGTTACCGTGGCAGGGGGGTCCAAGGGAGCACTGAAGCTTTCTTT
TRBJ1-6	NA	NA	TRBV2	CASSEARSLHF	TGTGCCAGCAGTGAAGCTCGTTCCCTCCACTTT
TRBJ1-5	NA	NA	TRBV20-1	CSASPPQGMLSNQPQHF	TGCAGTGCTAGCCCTCCTCAGGGGATGTTAAGCAATCAGCCCCAGCATTTT
TRBJ1-1	NA	few	TRBV7-9	CASTNGQSTEAFF	TGTGCCAGCACTAACGGACAGTCCACTGAAGCTTTCTTT
TRBJ1-1	NA	NA	TRBV7-2	CASSLDVFLREAFF	TGTGCCAGCAGCTTAGACGTTTTTTTACGTGAAGCTTTCTTT
TRBJ2-7	NA	few	TRBV5-6	CASSLVEVRSFDEQYF	TGTGCCAGCAGCTTGGTTGAGGTCCGCAGTTTTGACGAGCAGTACTTC
TRBJ1-1	NA	few	TRBV7-2	CASSSRGGSSVAFF	TGTGCCAGCAGCTCGCGCGGGGGCAGTTCGGTAGCTTTCTTT